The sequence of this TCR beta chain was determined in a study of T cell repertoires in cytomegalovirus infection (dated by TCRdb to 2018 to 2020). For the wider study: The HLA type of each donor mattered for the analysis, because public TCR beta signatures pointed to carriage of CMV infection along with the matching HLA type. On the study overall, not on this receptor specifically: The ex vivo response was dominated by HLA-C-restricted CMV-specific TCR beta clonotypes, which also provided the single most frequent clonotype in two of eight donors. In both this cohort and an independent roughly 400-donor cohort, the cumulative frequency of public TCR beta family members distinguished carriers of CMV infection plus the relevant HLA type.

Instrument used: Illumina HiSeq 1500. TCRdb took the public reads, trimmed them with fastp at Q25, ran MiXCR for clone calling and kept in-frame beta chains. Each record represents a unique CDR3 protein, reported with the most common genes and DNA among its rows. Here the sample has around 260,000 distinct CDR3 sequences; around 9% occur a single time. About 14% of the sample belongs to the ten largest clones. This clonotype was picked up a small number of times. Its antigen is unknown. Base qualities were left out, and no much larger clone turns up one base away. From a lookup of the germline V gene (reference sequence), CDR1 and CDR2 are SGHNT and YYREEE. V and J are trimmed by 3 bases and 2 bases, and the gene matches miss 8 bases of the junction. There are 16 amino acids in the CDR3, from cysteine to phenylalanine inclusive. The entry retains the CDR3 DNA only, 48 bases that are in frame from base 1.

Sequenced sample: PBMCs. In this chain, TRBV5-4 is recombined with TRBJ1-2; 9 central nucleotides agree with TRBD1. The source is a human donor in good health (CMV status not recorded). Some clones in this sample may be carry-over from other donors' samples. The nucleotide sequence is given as TGTGCCAGCAGCTCTCACCAAGGACAGGGGAACTATGGCTACACCTTC. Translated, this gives CASSSHQGQGNYGYTF.